This T cell receptor beta chain was recovered during a study of T cell repertoires in cytomegalovirus infection. General study results and limits: Carriage of CMV together with the relevant HLA was identifiable through cumulative public TCR beta family frequency.

This clonotype was detected a few times. Its antigen remains unknown. The germline V and J ends were trimmed by 7 bases and 0 bases, with 19 bases remaining between them. Germline V gives CDR1 SGHVS, CDR2 FQNEAQ. The CDR3 spans 17 residues. TCRdb passed the reads through MiXCR, listing each CDR3 protein once. The table records around 550,000 distinct CDR3 sequences, around a quarter of them present only once. Sequencing input: PBMCs. This sequence originates from a human donor in good health (CMV status not recorded). Some clones in this sample may be carry-over from other donors' samples. The chain links TRBV7-8 to TRBJ1-5; TRBD1 is a possible D gene (6 bases). CDR3 amino acids: CASNLPGGPHSNQPQHF. The CDR3 DNA follows: TGTGCCAGCAACCTACCCGGGGGGCCCCATAGCAATCAGCCCCAGCATTTT.